This is a list of T cell receptor beta chains from one sample in a study of blood T cell repertoires in COVID-19. Repertoires were generated with immunoSEQ multiplex PCR, while TCRdb's copy carries only in-frame clones and drops some. The sample shows around 270,000 clones, around 84% of them seen only once. Sequencing used peripheral blood. These TCRs come from a middle-aged woman who had recovered from COVID-19. Each CDR3 is given with its conserved first and last residue. The D gene is left open where the match is weak. The size field is filled for only some rows; it gives once, few, many or a size class.

D	V	J	size	CDR3	DNA
TRBD2	TRBV30	TRBJ2-3	.	CAWSVGTRPTDTQYF	TGTGCCTGGAGTGTAGGGACTAGGCCCACAGATACGCAGTATTTT
.	TRBV5-4	TRBJ2-2	.	CASRPGQNTGELFF	TGTGCCAGCAGGCCGGGACAGAACACCGGGGAGCTGTTTTTT
.	TRBV19	TRBJ1-1	.	CASQDSLPMNTEAFF	TGTGCCAGCCAGGACAGCCTCCCCATGAACACTGAAGCTTTCTTT
.	TRBV15	TRBJ2-1	.	CATSRDFRGAGWNEQFF	TGTGCCACCAGCAGAGATTTCAGGGGCGCGGGCTGGAATGAGCAGTTCTTC
.	TRBV5-6	TRBJ1-2	.	CASSLRTGVPLNYGYTF	TGTGCCAGCAGCTTGCGAACGGGGGTACCACTCAACTATGGCTACACCTTC
TRBD2	TRBV4-2	TRBJ2-2	.	CASSRWGLAGTGELFF	TGTGCCAGCAGCCGATGGGGGCTAGCGGGCACCGGGGAGCTGTTTTTT
.	TRBV28	TRBJ1-5	.	CASSLAIQGPQHF	TGTGCCAGCAGTTTAGCCATACAGGGGCCCCAGCATTTT
TRBD1	TRBV10-3	TRBJ1-1	.	CAISESRDRRPEAFF	TGTGCCATCAGTGAGTCTAGGGACAGGAGACCTGAAGCTTTCTTT
TRBD2	TRBV4-1	TRBJ2-7	few	CASSQGLAGIYEQYF	TGCGCCAGCAGCCAAGGACTAGCGGGGATATACGAGCAGTACTTC
TRBD1	TRBV5-5	TRBJ2-2	.	CASSRRQGGNTGELFF	TGTGCCAGCAGCAGACGACAGGGGGGGAACACCGGGGAGCTGTTTTTT